Listed below are T cell receptor beta chains from one sample, sequenced in a study of blood T cell repertoires in COVID-19. This table comes from immunoSEQ multiplex PCR, and its TCRdb copy is limited to in-frame clones, with some not included. The data show under 500,000 clones, 70% to 90% seen once. Sequenced sample: PBMCs or T cells enriched from blood (not recorded which). The receptors derive from a young woman with acute COVID-19. Both conserved end residues are part of each CDR3. A D gene is named only where the DNA matches it firmly. Clone size, where shown, is once, few, many, or a class for clones that have expanded.

J: TRBJ2-7; V: TRBV9; D: TRBD2; size: -; CDR3: CASSPLAGVGEQYF; DNA: TGTGCCAGCAGCCCTTTGGCGGGGGTGGGGGAGCAGTACTTC
J: TRBJ2-4; V: TRBV30; D: -; size: -; CDR3: CAWTRIQYF; DNA: TGTGCCTGGACCAGAATTCAGTACTTC
J: TRBJ1-4; V: TRBV18; D: TRBD1; size: -; CDR3: CASSPPGQDGEKLFF; DNA: TGTGCCAGCTCACCACCGGGACAGGATGGTGAAAAACTGTTTTTT
J: TRBJ1-2; V: TRBV7-9; D: TRBD1; size: -; CDR3: CASLNRGGYGYTF; DNA: TGTGCCAGCCTAAACAGGGGGGGTTATGGCTACACCTTC
J: TRBJ1-4; V: TRBV7-2; D: -; size: once; CDR3: CASSLSRATNEKLFF; DNA: TGTGCCAGCAGCTTAAGCAGGGCAACTAATGAAAAACTGTTTTTT
J: TRBJ2-1; V: TRBV6-1; D: -; size: -; CDR3: CASSERGPTGAEQFF; DNA: TGTGCCAGCAGTGAACGGGGTCCGACGGGAGCTGAGCAGTTCTTC
J: TRBJ1-1; V: TRBV29-1; D: -; size: -; CDR3: CSVEARDTEAFF; DNA: TGCAGCGTTGAAGCCAGGGACACTGAAGCTTTCTTT
J: TRBJ1-6; V: TRBV19; D: TRBD1; size: -; CDR3: CASSPGQLNSPLHF; DNA: TGTGCCAGTAGTCCGGGACAGCTAAATTCACCCCTCCACTTT
J: TRBJ1-2; V: TRBV11-2; D: -; size: -; CDR3: CASSLELSNYGYTF; DNA: TGTGCCAGCAGCTTAGAGTTATCTAACTATGGCTACACCTTC
J: TRBJ2-2; V: TRBV28; D: -; size: -; CDR3: CASSPTRNTGELFF; DNA: TGTGCCAGCAGCCCAACTAGGAACACCGGGGAGCTGTTTTTT
J: TRBJ2-7; V: TRBV27; D: TRBD1; size: -; CDR3: CASSQGQGNLYEQYF; DNA: TGTGCCAGCAGTCAGGGACAGGGTAACCTCTACGAGCAGTACTTC
J: TRBJ2-3; V: TRBV28; D: -; size: -; CDR3: CASSPRTTSDTQYF; DNA: TGTGCCAGCAGTCCCCGGACTACCTCAGATACGCAGTATTTT
J: TRBJ2-4; V: TRBV4-1; D: -; size: -; CDR3: CASSQGLVSNRDSNIQYF; DNA: TGCGCCAGCAGCCAAGGTCTGGTTTCGAACAGGGATTCGAACATTCAGTACTTC
J: TRBJ2-5; V: TRBV4-3; D: -; size: -; CDR3: CASSQEAGFQETQYF; DNA: TGCGCCAGCAGCCAAGAAGCAGGGTTCCAAGAGACCCAGTACTTC
J: TRBJ1-2; V: TRBV29-1; D: -; size: -; CDR3: CSVEDRGGYTF; DNA: TGCAGCGTTGAAGATAGGGGTGGCTACACCTTC
J: TRBJ1-2; V: TRBV5-4; D: -; size: -; CDR3: CASSTRQLGGYTF; DNA: TGTGCCAGCAGCACGAGACAGCTTGGGGGCTACACCTTC
J: TRBJ2-1; V: TRBV7-2; D: -; size: -; CDR3: CASSSVILDNEQFF; DNA: TGTGCCAGCAGCTCCGTGATTTTAGACAATGAGCAGTTCTTC
J: TRBJ1-6; V: TRBV5-6; D: TRBD1; size: -; CDR3: CASSLRAGGSYNSPLHF; DNA: TGTGCCAGCAGCTTGCGAGCAGGGGGCAGCTATAATTCACCCCTCCACTTT
J: TRBJ2-3; V: TRBV10-2; D: TRBD2; size: -; CDR3: CASRGLDRDTQYF; DNA: TGCGCCAGCAGGGGACTAGATAGAGATACGCAGTATTTT
J: TRBJ1-4; V: TRBV6-5; D: -; size: -; CDR3: CASSYSFRGEKLFF; DNA: TGTGCCAGCAGTTACTCGTTCCGGGGTGAAAAACTGTTTTTT
J: TRBJ2-3; V: TRBV11-2; D: TRBD2; size: -; CDR3: CASSQTRGGRALDTQYF; DNA: TGTGCCAGCAGCCAGACCCGAGGCGGGAGGGCCTTAGATACGCAGTATTTT
J: TRBJ2-5; V: TRBV19; D: -; size: -; CDR3: CASSTYRAETQYF; DNA: TGTGCCAGTAGTACTTACAGGGCAGAGACCCAGTACTTC
J: TRBJ1-5; V: TRBV10-1; D: TRBD1; size: -; CDR3: CASSHGTESPQPQHF; DNA: TGCGCCAGCAGTCATGGGACAGAGTCCCCTCAGCCCCAGCATTTT
J: TRBJ1-1; V: TRBV5-1; D: TRBD1; size: -; CDR3: CASRPTGRTEAFF; DNA: TGCGCCAGCAGACCGACAGGGCGGACTGAAGCTTTCTTT
J: TRBJ1-2; V: TRBV2; D: -; size: once; CDR3: CASSVAQDWGYTF; DNA: TGTGCCAGCAGTGTGGCCCAAGACTGGGGCTACACCTTC
J: TRBJ1-2; V: TRBV28; D: TRBD1; size: few; CDR3: CASSLSGTVVHYGYTF; DNA: TGTGCCAGCAGTTTATCCGGGACAGTAGTTCACTATGGCTACACCTTC
J: TRBJ1-3; V: TRBV5-1; D: -; size: -; CDR3: CASSLGTLTQGSGNTIYF; DNA: TGCGCCAGCAGCTTGGGCACGTTAACGCAGGGCTCTGGAAACACCATATATTTT
J: TRBJ1-1; V: TRBV10-3; D: TRBD1; size: few; CDR3: CAISGSRGLNTEAFF; DNA: TGTGCCATCAGTGGCAGCAGGGGGCTGAACACTGAAGCTTTCTTT
J: TRBJ2-7; V: TRBV28; D: TRBD2; size: -; CDR3: CASSLPREAGSYEQYF; DNA: TGTGCCAGCAGTTTGCCCCGGGAAGCGGGGTCCTACGAGCAGTACTTC
J: TRBJ2-3; V: TRBV29-1; D: TRBD2; size: -; CDR3: CSARTSGSDTQYF; DNA: TGCAGCGCACGGACTAGCGGGAGCGATACGCAGTATTTT
J: TRBJ1-3; V: TRBV6-5; D: -; size: -; CDR3: CARGSDSSGNTIYF; DNA: TGTGCCCGCGGTTCAGATTCCTCTGGAAACACCATATATTTT
J: TRBJ1-4; V: TRBV3-1/TRBV3-2; D: TRBD1; size: -; CDR3: CASSQDPGQNEKLFF; DNA: TGTGCCAGCAGCCAAGACCCGGGACAGAATGAAAAACTGTTTTTT
J: TRBJ2-5; V: TRBV5-6; D: TRBD1; size: -; CDR3: CASSPTTGGETQYF; DNA: TGTGCCAGCAGCCCGACGACAGGGGGAGAGACCCAGTACTTC
J: TRBJ2-7; V: TRBV11-2; D: TRBD2; size: -; CDR3: CASSLVAGGIDEQYF; DNA: TGTGCCAGCAGCTTAGTAGCGGGAGGGATTGACGAGCAGTACTTC
J: TRBJ1-2; V: TRBV19; D: -; size: few; CDR3: CASSTAVVAAHGYTF; DNA: TGTGCCAGTAGTACCGCCGTCGTGGCGGCTCATGGCTACACCTTC
J: TRBJ1-5; V: TRBV18; D: TRBD1; size: -; CDR3: CASSPPGTGANQPQHF; DNA: TGTGCCAGCTCACCTCCCGGGACAGGGGCTAATCAGCCCCAGCATTTT
J: TRBJ2-7; V: TRBV20-1; D: -; size: -; CDR3: CSASVRAIYEQYF; DNA: TGCAGTGCTAGTGTCAGGGCAATCTACGAGCAGTACTTC
J: TRBJ1-3; V: TRBV28; D: -; size: -; CDR3: CASSLTGKSGNTIYF; DNA: TGTGCCAGCAGTTTAACAGGGAAGTCTGGAAACACCATATATTTT
J: TRBJ1-1; V: TRBV19; D: -; size: -; CDR3: CASRVQKNRLNTEAFF; DNA: TGTGCCAGCCGGGTCCAGAAAAACCGATTGAACACTGAAGCTTTCTTT
J: TRBJ1-4; V: TRBV19; D: -; size: -; CDR3: CASREQATNEKLFF; DNA: TGTGCCAGTAGGGAACAGGCAACTAATGAAAAACTGTTTTTT
J: TRBJ2-1; V: TRBV5-1; D: -; size: once; CDR3: CASRGGAIRPNNEQFF; DNA: TGCGCCAGCAGAGGTGGGGCCATACGCCCCAACAATGAGCAGTTCTTC
J: TRBJ2-5; V: TRBV27; D: TRBD2; size: few; CDR3: CASSTLASQETQYF; DNA: TGTGCCAGCAGCACACTAGCGAGCCAAGAGACCCAGTACTTC
J: TRBJ2-3; V: TRBV9; D: TRBD2; size: once; CDR3: CASSSSGRRTDTQYF; DNA: TGTGCCAGCAGCTCTAGCGGGAGGCGGACAGATACGCAGTATTTT
J: TRBJ1-3; V: TRBV9; D: TRBD1; size: few; CDR3: CASSTGTGGNGNTIYF; DNA: TGTGCCAGCAGCACAGGGACAGGGGGCAATGGAAACACCATATATTTT
J: TRBJ2-4; V: TRBV29-1; D: TRBD2; size: -; CDR3: CSVEAGGKDIQYF; DNA: TGCAGCGTTGAAGCGGGGGGTAAGGACATTCAGTACTTC
J: TRBJ2-7; V: TRBV6-5; D: TRBD2; size: -; CDR3: CASLGTSGSPYEQYF; DNA: TGTGCCAGTCTTGGGACTAGCGGGAGTCCCTACGAGCAGTACTTC
J: TRBJ2-2; V: TRBV5-4; D: TRBD2; size: -; CDR3: CASTFPLAGGVRTGELFF; DNA: TGTGCCAGCACCTTCCCGCTAGCGGGGGGGGTGAGGACCGGGGAGCTGTTTTTT
J: TRBJ1-1; V: TRBV6-5; D: -; size: -; CDR3: CASLVSGSTEAFF; DNA: TGTGCCAGCCTTGTATCGGGGAGTACTGAAGCTTTCTTT
J: TRBJ2-1; V: TRBV19; D: TRBD2; size: -; CDR3: CASSIYSGKNGNEQFF; DNA: TGTGCCAGTAGTATCTATAGCGGGAAGAATGGCAATGAGCAGTTCTTC
J: TRBJ1-1; V: TRBV28; D: TRBD1; size: -; CDR3: CASSPGGQGAPEAFF; DNA: TGTGCCAGCAGTCCCGGGGGACAGGGGGCGCCTGAAGCTTTCTTT
J: TRBJ1-4; V: TRBV6-5; D: -; size: -; CDR3: CASSYAPGPNEKLFF; DNA: TGTGCCAGCAGTTACGCTCCAGGCCCTAATGAAAAACTGTTTTTT
J: TRBJ2-5; V: TRBV18; D: TRBD2; size: -; CDR3: CASSPSGGSETQYF; DNA: TGTGCCAGCTCACCGAGCGGGGGTTCAGAGACCCAGTACTTC